This record concerns one T cell receptor beta chain sequence. The PCR was carried out with 60 Vbeta primers and 13 Jbeta primers. The table came from immunoSEQ multiplex PCR; TCRdb's copy has only in-frame clones and leaves some out. The table records about 100,000 clones, around 75% of them present only once. The sample comes from a study of cytomegalovirus exposure and HLA in healthy donors. Germline CDR1 is MNHEY and CDR2 is SVGAGI. V was pared by 1 base and J by 4 bases, with 4 bases of the junction left unmatched. The CDR3 contains 15 residues. These donors, healthy bone marrow donors, were studied.

Sequenced: PBMCs. This clonotype was sampled from a male donor in good health and CMV-seropositive. This sequence joins TRBV6-5 and TRBJ1-3; 7 bases are a match to TRBD1. CDR3 amino acids: CASSYLSGQGNTIYF. CDR3 bases: TGTGCCAGCAGTTACTTGTCGGGACAGGGAAACACCATATATTTT.